These 5 T cell receptor beta chains originate from one sample sequenced in a study of blood T cell repertoires in COVID-19. TCRdb keeps only in-frame clones here, not all; method: immunoSEQ multiplex PCR. This table holds about 220,000 clones, 87% found once. The sample taken for sequencing was PBMCs or T cells enriched from blood (not recorded which). The receptors derive from a woman in her thirties with acute COVID-19.

The V and J genes are TRBV5-1 and TRBJ2-3, with 8 bases aligning to TRBD2. V gave up 0 bases and J gave up 5 bases; unmatched junction bases: 5. This CDR3 comprises 15 residues. The germline V gene has CDR1 SGHRS and CDR2 YFSETQ. CDR3 sequence reads: CASSLEGLAGDTQYF. CDR3 bases: TGCGCCAGCAGCTTGGAGGGTCTAGCGGGAGATACGCAGTATTTT. Supplemented by reference TRBV5-1 and TRBJ2-3, the full variable domain reads KAGVTQTPRYLIKTRGQQVTLSCSPISGHRSVSWYQQTPGQGLQFLFEYFSETQRNKGNFPGRFSGRQFSNSRSEMNVSTLELGDSALYLCASSLEGLAGDTQYFGPGTRLTVL.

The chain joins TRBV14 to TRBJ1-1, with D hard to call. Germline assignment: CDR1 SGHDN and CDR2 FVKESK. This CDR3 comprises 14 residues. V lost 5 bases and J 5 bases, leaving 15 bases between the germline ends. CDR3 DNA: TGTGCCAGCAGCAGCCGGGCCACTAGGACTGAAGCTTTCTTT. Residues: CASSSRATRTEAFF. The full variable domain, its missing parts supplied by reference TRBV14 and TRBJ1-1, is EAGVTQFPSHSVIEKGQTVTLRCDPISGHDNLYWYRRVMGKEIKFLLHFVKESKQDESGMPNNRFLAERTGGTYSTLKVQPAELEDSGVYFCASSSRATRTEAFFGQGTRLTVV.

As concerns this clone: Within the sample, other DNA sequences also encode this same CDR3. The chain couples TRBV5-1 to TRBJ1-1, with D uncertain. The CDR3 has 13 residues. V lost 5 bases and J lost 0, with 8 bases in between. Germline CDR1 is SGHRS and CDR2 is YFSETQ. DNA for the CDR3: TGCGCCAGCAGTTTATCTATGAACACTGAAGCTTTCTTT. It encodes CASSLSMNTEAFF.

This clone was seen once. Other DNA sequences from this sample encode an identical CDR3 as well. V usage is TRBV19 and J usage is TRBJ1-1, with D possibly TRBD1 on 5 matching bases. Germline CDR1 and CDR2: LNHDA and SQIVND (reference sequence). The CDR3 covers 12 residues. Trimming took off 5 bases at V and 4 bases at J, with 8 bases between the two ends. The CDR3 spells CASSPGRTEAFF. The CDR3 DNA reads as TGTGCCAGTAGTCCAGGGCGCACTGAAGCTTTCTTT.

This clone occurred a few times. This chain connects TRBV6-4 to TRBJ2-2; tentative D call: TRBD1 (6 bases). The germline gives CDR1 MRHNA, CDR2 SNTAGT. V lost 4 bases to trimming and J lost 3 bases, with 6 bases between them. The CDR3 runs 13 residues. The chain's CDR3 is CASSGTDTGELFF. The DNA for the CDR3 is TGTGCCAGCAGTGGGACAGACACCGGGGAGCTGTTTTTT.